This T cell receptor (beta chain) was captured by sequencing in a study of blood T cell repertoires in COVID-19. Looking at the study overall: Italy, Spain and the United States were the sources of the convalescent and acute COVID-19 samples. T cells, B-cell-depleted T cells, or PBMCs provided the cDNA or gDNA that served as material.

As processed by the authors: Researchers report that nucleated cell counts were estimated from reference gene primer amplification. Profiling relied on immunoSEQ multiplex PCR, and the TCRdb table lists in-frame clones only, not all of them. That table furnishes V, J and clone size, whereas the DNA furnished D and trimming. The sample includes 100,000 to 150,000 clones, approximately 68% of them seen just once. Material: peripheral blood. The clonotype originates from an older woman with acute or convalescent COVID-19.

In DNA, the CDR3 is TGTGCCAGCAGCCCGGAGGGCGGTGTGGATATGAACACTGAAGCTTTCTTT. Residues: CASSPEGGVDMNTEAFF. The chain is built from TRBV5-6 and TRBJ1-1; unclear D gene. CDR1 and CDR2 from the germline V gene are SGHDT and YYEEEE. CDR3 size: 17 residues. The V end lost 4 bases, the J end lost 0 bases, and 19 bases lay between the germline ends.